The source of this TCR beta chain is a study of T cells in Graves' hyperthyroidism and ophthalmopathy. Study-level background: Any treatment followed the collection of peripheral blood at initial diagnosis.

CDR3 size: 16 residues. V was clipped by 5 bases and J by 0 bases, with 13 bases between them. The germline gives CDR1 LNHDA, CDR2 SQIVND (reference sequence). Authors of the study amplified TCR beta CDR3 regions from RNA transcripts. First-round RT-PCR targeting the TCR CDR3 was performed with the HTBI primer set. TCRdb recomputed calls from the multiplex PCR reads with MiXCR, one row per CDR3 protein. The sample shows around 290,000 distinct CDR3 sequences, over 15% of them seen only once. This receptor was obtained from a woman aged 60-75 years with Graves' ophthalmopathy. Sequencing was performed on blood. The rearrangement uses TRBV19 and TRBJ1-4; D is unresolved. This chain's CDR3 is CASSDLGRATNEKLFF. DNA of the CDR3: TGTGCCAGTAGTGACCTTGGGAGAGCAACTAATGAAAAACTGTTTTTT. The full variable domain, in which reference TRBV19 and TRBJ1-4 provide the parts outside the CDR3, is DGGITQSPKYLFRKEGQNVTLSCEQNLNHDAMYWYRQDPGQGLRLIYYSQIVNDFQKGDIAEGYSVSREKKESFPLTVTSAQKNPTAFYLCASSDLGRATNEKLFFGSGTQLSVL.